This TCR beta chain was profiled in a study of blood T cell repertoires in COVID-19 (dated by TCRdb to 2018 to 2021). Study-level background: The collaborator samples originated in the United States, Italy and Spain and spanned the acute and convalescent phases of COVID-19. HLA class I and class II types, where available, came from metadata supplied by the sample provider rather than from assay-based typing. A de-identified subject ID, COVID-19 status, age in years and sex were almost always included in the sample metadata. The material from the prospective study consisted of cDNA or gDNA derived from T cells, B-cell-depleted T cells, or PBMCs. The samples were drawn from two sources: the first 160 participants of the ongoing ImmuneRACE study, and 1,200 or so subjects contributed by 6 global collaborators. The repertoires were released in a freely available public database meant as a resource for research on the immune response to SARS-CoV-2. The dataset comprised deeply sampled blood TCRbeta repertoires from subjects exposed to, actively infected with, or recovered from COVID-19.

The immunoSEQ Assay, a bias-controlled multiplex PCR, was used to amplify TCRbeta CDR3 regions from genomic DNA. The source study handled its data this way. Within the assay, amplification of reference gene primers was used to estimate how many nucleated cells each sample contained. To quantify the absolute abundance of each unique TCRbeta CDR3 rearrangement, sequence reads were collapsed and filtered. For each sample, productive Simpson clonality was calculated as the square root of Simpson's diversity index across productive rearrangements. Drawn from immuneACCESS, this table holds only the in-frame rearrangements with V and J called that TCRdb kept. Clones are partly lost; checked studies trace under half to an unresolved V gene and leave the rest unexplained. For V, J and clone size, that table is used; D and trimming come from the DNA. A total of approximately 74,000 clones appear in this sample, approximately 90% of them only once. The ten largest clones capture approximately 4.8% of the sample.

Worth noting for this clone: The specificity of this receptor is unknown. No base quality values were provided; no much bigger clone lies one nucleotide off.

Whole blood was collected in K2EDTA tubes by collaborating institutions according to the institutions' own protocols. For TCRbeta analysis, collaborators shipped samples as frozen whole blood, isolated PBMCs, or DNA extracted from either of those sample types. The CDR3, from cysteine to phenylalanine, totals 14 residues. Of the read, only the CDR3 DNA is kept; its 42 bases are in frame from base 1. CDR1 and CDR2 are read off the germline V gene as MNHEY and SVGEGT. The trim is 0 bases for V and 6 bases for J, with a gap of 12 bases between the germline ends. Points the paper makes about the study in general: How much clinical and demographic metadata was included differed by source and by participant, and the metadata was provided uncurated.

This sequence uses TRBV6-2 or TRBV6-3 and TRBJ2-7, with no confidently assigned D gene. The receptor was isolated from a woman aged 55-70 years with active COVID-19. Sequences were obtained from peripheral blood. The CDR3 amino acid sequence is: CASSYSGTAIEQYF. The sequenced DNA: TGTGCCAGCAGTTACTCGGGCACGGCGATCGAGCAGTACTTC.